The source of this T cell receptor (beta chain) is a study of blood T cells in healthy people across ages. Whole-study results and caveats: Diversity of TCR beta per million T cells declined in a roughly linear way with age. Diversity estimates from one million T cells were considered underestimates. A conclusive naive versus antigen-experienced comparison was prevented by the unsorted PBMCs.

Next came a second PCR, run for roughly 6 to 11 cycles, which used a sample-barcoded 5' primer along with a J-beta primer mix. TCRdb re-analysed the 5' RACE reads in MiXCR, keeping a single row per CDR3 protein. The profile shows roughly 900,000 distinct CDR3 sequences, under 50% of them singletons. PBMCs, at least 7 million per sample, were isolated. Regarding this clonotype: Its antigen is undetermined.

CDR1 and CDR2 from the germline V gene are MGHRA and YSYEKL. This CDR3 comprises 14 residues. With 4 bases removed from V and 10 bases from J, the gap between germline ends came to 19 bases. The chain links TRBV4-1 to TRBJ1-1; TRBD1 is a possible D gene (5 bases). The specimen sequenced was blood. The clonotype was recovered from a man aged 30 to 39 in good health. CDR3 nucleotide sequence: TGCGCCAGCAGCCGAGGGGAGCCTTTGATCGTAGCTTTCTTT. Its protein product is CASSRGEPLIVAFF.